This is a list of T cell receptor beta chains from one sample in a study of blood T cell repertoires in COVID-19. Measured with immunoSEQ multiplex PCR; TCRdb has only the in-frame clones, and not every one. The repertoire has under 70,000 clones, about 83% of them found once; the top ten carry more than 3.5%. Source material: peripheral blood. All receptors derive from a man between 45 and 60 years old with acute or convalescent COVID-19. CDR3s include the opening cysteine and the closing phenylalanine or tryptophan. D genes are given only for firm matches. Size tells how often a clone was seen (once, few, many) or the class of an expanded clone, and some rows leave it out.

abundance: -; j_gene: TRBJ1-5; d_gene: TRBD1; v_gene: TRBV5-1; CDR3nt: TGCGCCAGCAGCCCCGGGACAGCATACGAGCCCCAGCATTTT; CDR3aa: CASSPGTAYEPQHF
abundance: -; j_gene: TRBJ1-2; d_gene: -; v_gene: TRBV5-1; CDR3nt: TGCGCCAGCAGCTTGGGTTCACCTATCAACTATGGCTACACCTTC; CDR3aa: CASSLGSPINYGYTF
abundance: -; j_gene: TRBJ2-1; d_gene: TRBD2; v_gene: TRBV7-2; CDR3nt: TGTGCCAGCAGCTTAGGAGCGGGGGGGTACAATGAGCAGTTCTTC; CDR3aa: CASSLGAGGYNEQFF
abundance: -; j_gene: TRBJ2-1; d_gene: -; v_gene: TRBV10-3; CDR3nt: TGTGCCACGAAACGGGGACTTTCCTCCTACAATGAGCAGTTCTTC; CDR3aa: CATKRGLSSYNEQFF
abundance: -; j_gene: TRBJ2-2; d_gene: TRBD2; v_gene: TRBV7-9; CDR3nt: TGTGCCAGCAGCTATAAGCGGGGGGGCACCGGGGAGCTGTTTTTT; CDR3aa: CASSYKRGGTGELFF
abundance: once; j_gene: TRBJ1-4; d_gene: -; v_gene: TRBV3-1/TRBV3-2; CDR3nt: TGTGCCAGCAGCCAAGATAGGGGGGGCGCGACTAATGAAAAACTGTTTTTT; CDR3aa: CASSQDRGGATNEKLFF
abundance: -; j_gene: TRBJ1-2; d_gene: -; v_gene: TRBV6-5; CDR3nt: TGTGCCAGCAGTTACTCCGGGGGAGATGGGTATGGCTACACCTTC; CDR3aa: CASSYSGGDGYGYTF
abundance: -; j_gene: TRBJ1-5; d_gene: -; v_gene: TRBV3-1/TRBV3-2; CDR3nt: TGTGCCAGCAGCCGTTATGGCAATCAGCCCCAGCATTTT; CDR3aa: CASSRYGNQPQHF
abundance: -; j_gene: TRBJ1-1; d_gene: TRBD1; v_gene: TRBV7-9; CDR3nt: TGTGCCAGCAGCCGTCAGGGGACAGAGAACACTGAAGCTTTCTTT; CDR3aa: CASSRQGTENTEAFF
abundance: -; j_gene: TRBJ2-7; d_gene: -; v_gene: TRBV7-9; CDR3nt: TGTGCCAGCAGCCAGCAGGGATTGAGTGTTCTCGAGCAGTACTTC; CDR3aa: CASSQQGLSVLEQYF
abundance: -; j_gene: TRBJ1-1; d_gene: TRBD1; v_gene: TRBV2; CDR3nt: TGTGCCAGCAGTGAACGGCAGACAGGGGAAACTGAAGCTTTCTTT; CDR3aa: CASSERQTGETEAFF
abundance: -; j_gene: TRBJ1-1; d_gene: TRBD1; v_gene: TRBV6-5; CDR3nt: TGTGCCGGTCGGACAGGGGAACTAGAAGCTTTCTTT; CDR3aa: CAGRTGELEAFF
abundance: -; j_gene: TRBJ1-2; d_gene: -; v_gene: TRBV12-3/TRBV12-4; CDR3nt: TGTGCCAGCAGTTTTATCGGGTCGGGGGGCTACACCTTC; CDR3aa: CASSFIGSGGYTF
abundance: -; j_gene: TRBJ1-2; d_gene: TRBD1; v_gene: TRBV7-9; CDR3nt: TGTGCCAGCAGCTTAGAGGGGGCGAACAATGGCTACACCTTC; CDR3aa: CASSLEGANNGYTF